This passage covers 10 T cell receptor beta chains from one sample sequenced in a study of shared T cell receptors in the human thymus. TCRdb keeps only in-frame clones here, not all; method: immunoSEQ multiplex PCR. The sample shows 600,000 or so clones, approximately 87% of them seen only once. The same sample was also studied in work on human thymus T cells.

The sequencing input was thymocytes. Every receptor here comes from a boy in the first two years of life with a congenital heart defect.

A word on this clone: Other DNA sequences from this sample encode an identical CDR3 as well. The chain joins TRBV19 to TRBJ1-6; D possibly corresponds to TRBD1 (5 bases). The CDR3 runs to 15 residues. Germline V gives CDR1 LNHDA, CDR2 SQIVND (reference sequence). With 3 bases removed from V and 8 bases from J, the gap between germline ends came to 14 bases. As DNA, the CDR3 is TGTGCCAGTAGTATGGGCAGGGAACCATATTCACCCCTCCACTTT. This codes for CASSMGREPYSPLHF.

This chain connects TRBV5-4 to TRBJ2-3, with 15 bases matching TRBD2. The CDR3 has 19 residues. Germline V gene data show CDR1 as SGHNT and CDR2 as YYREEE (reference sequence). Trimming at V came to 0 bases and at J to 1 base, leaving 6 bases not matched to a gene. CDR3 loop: CASSLVFGTSGGCTDTQYF. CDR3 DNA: TGTGCCAGCAGCTTGGTCTTTGGGACTAGCGGGGGGTGCACAGATACGCAGTATTTT.

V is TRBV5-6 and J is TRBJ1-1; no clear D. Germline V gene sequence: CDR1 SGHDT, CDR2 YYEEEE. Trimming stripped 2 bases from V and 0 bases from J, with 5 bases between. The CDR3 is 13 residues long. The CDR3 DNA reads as TGTGCCAGCAGCTTCCGTGTGAACACTGAAGCTTTCTTT. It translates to CASSFRVNTEAFF. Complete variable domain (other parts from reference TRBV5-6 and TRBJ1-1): DAGVTQSPTHLIKTRGQQVTLRCSPKSGHDTVSWYQQALGQGPQFIFQYYEEEERQRGNFPDRFSGHQFPNYSSELNVNALLLGDSALYLCASSFRVNTEAFFGQGTRLTVV.

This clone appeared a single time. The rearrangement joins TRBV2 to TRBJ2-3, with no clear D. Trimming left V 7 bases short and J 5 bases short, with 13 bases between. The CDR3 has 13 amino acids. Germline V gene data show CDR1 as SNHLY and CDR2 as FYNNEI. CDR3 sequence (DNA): TGTGCCAGCAATGGCGGCCCGGGAGATACGCAGTATTTT. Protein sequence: CASNGGPGDTQYF.

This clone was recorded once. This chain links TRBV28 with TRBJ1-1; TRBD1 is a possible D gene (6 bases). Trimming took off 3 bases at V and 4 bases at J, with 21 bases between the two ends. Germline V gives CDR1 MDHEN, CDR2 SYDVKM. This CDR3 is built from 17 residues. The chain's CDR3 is CASSFQWAGVMFTEAFF. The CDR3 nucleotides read TGTGCCAGCAGTTTTCAGTGGGCAGGGGTTATGTTCACTGAAGCTTTCTTT.

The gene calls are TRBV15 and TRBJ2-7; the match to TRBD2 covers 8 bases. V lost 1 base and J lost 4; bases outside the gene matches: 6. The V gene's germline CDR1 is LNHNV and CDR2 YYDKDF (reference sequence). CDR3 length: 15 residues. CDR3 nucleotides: TGTGCCACCAGCAGAGGAGAGCGGGAGCATTACGAGCAGTACTTC. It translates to CATSRGEREHYEQYF.

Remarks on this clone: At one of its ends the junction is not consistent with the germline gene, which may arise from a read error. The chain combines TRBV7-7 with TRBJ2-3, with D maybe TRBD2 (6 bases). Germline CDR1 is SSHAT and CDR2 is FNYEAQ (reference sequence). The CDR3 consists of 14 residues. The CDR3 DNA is TGTGCTAGCAGCCATCGGGACTTGACAGATACGCAGTATTTT. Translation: CASSHRDLTDTQYF.

DNA for the CDR3: TGCGCCAGCAGCCCAGATCGTCCAGGGGAGAGCAAGGGCACAGATACGCAGTATTTT. As protein: CASSPDRPGESKGTDTQYF. The genes are TRBV5-1 and TRBJ2-3; possible D gene TRBD1, 6 bases. The CDR3 is 19 residues long. The germline gives CDR1 SGHRS, CDR2 YFSETQ. V was pared by 4 bases and J by 1 base, with 25 bases between.

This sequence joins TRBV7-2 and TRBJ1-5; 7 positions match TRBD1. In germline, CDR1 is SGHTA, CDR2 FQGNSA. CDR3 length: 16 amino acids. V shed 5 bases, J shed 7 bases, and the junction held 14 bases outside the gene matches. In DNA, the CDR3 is TGTGCCAGCAGCCCGTTCAAGGGGGCGCCAGGACAGCCCCAGCATTTT. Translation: CASSPFKGAPGQPQHF. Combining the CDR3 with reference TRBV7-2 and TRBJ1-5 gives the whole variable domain GAGVSQSPSNKVTEKGKDVELRCDPISGHTALYWYRQSLGQGLEFLIYFQGNSAPDKSGLPSDRFSAERTGGSVSTLTIQRTQQEDSAVYLCASSPFKGAPGQPQHFGDGTRLSIL.

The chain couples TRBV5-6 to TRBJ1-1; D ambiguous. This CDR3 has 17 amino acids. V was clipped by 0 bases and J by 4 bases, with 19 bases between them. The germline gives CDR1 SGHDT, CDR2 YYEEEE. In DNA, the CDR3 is TGTGCCAGCAGCTTGGACCCCATCCTAGCTCCTGCCACTGAAGCTTTCTTT. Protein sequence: CASSLDPILAPATEAFF.